This T cell receptor (beta chain) was documented in a study of T cells after posttransplantation cyclophosphamide. Points from the study as a whole: Donor-recipient repertoire similarity was low at 1-2 months, rising over year one. Recipient CMV seropositivity and CMV reactivation strongly tracked TRB clonality. Blood and skin or GI T cell repertoires showed limited TRB overlap.

Per germline, CDR1 SEHNR and CDR2 FQNEAQ (reference sequence). V lost 1 base, J lost 3 bases, and 4 bases stayed unmatched. The CDR3 runs 15 residues. Only in-frame clones appear in the TCRdb table, and some are missing; sequencing was by immunoSEQ multiplex PCR. The data contain 15,000 or so clones, roughly four fifths of them singletons. Details on this clone: Its antigen is currently unknown.

A marrow graft followed busulfan-fludarabine conditioning, with cyclophosphamide on days +3 and +4. The chain carries TRBV7-9 and TRBJ2-3; 7 positions match TRBD2. The TCR originated in a female patient in her thirties or forties who received an allogeneic stem cell transplant from a related donor, was CMV-positive, and had no GVHD. Some of these T cells may belong to the graft donor. Sample: CD8+ T cells sorted from PBMCs, taken 1,800 to 2,000 days after a stem cell transplant with posttransplant cyclophosphamide. CDR3 residues: CASSLVASGTDTQYF. The DNA for the CDR3 is TGTGCCAGCAGCTTAGTGGCTAGCGGAACAGATACGCAGTATTTT.